The rows below give T cell receptor beta chains drawn from one sample of a study of human T cells and chemical hapten exposure. TCRdb re-analysed the RACE reads in MiXCR, keeping a single row per CDR3 protein. The table lists more than 300,000 distinct CDR3 sequences, approximately 5% of them singletons. The sequences come from whole blood, collected in connection with sensitization to the hapten diphenylcyclopropenone (DPC). All receptors derive from a woman under 30 with alopecia areata. Some clones in this sample may be carry-over from other donors' samples. CDR3s include the opening cysteine and the closing phenylalanine or tryptophan. D genes are given only for firm matches. Clone size is shown for a subset of rows, as once, few, many or a class of expanded clone.

j_call,d_call,clone_size,v_call,cdr3_aa,cdr3_nt
TRBJ1-5,.,many,TRBV28,CASSLVHGNQPQHF,TGTGCCAGCAGTCTGGTACACGGCAATCAGCCCCAGCATTTT
TRBJ2-3,.,.,TRBV11-2,CASSPPNYAQYF,TGTGCCAGCAGCCCGCCAAATTATGCGCAGTATTTT
TRBJ1-4,TRBD1,.,TRBV6-1,CASSERTGREKLFF,TGTGCCAGCAGTGAAAGGACAGGGCGGGAAAAACTGTTTTTT
TRBJ2-1,TRBD1,few,TRBV9,CASSVAWDRGLLEQFF,TGTGCCAGCAGCGTAGCTTGGGACAGGGGGCTCTTGGAGCAGTTCTTC
TRBJ2-7,.,many,TRBV7-8,CASSFPADRTTYEQYF,TGTGCCAGCAGCTTCCCCGCCGACAGGACCACCTACGAGCAGTACTTC
TRBJ1-1,.,many,TRBV6-1,CASREQVNTEAFF,TGTGCCAGCAGAGAACAGGTGAACACTGAAGCTTTCTTT
TRBJ1-6,TRBD1,many,TRBV3-1,CASSPQGAGSPLHF,TGTGCCAGCAGCCCTCAGGGGGCAGGATCACCCCTCCACTTT
TRBJ2-6,TRBD1,.,TRBV9,CASSPKGQGNNVLTF,TGTGCCAGCAGCCCTAAAGGACAGGGCAACAACGTCCTGACTTTC
TRBJ2-7,.,few,TRBV5-6,CASSLSAPSVVDEQYF,TGTGCCAGCAGCTTGTCGGCGCCCTCGGTGGTCGACGAGCAGTACTTC
TRBJ2-6,.,few,TRBV18,CASSPPLSQANVLTF,TGTGCCAGCTCACCACCATTATCCCAGGCCAACGTCCTGACTTTC
TRBJ1-4,.,many,TRBV4-2,CASSQDSSATNEKLFF,TGTGCCAGCAGCCAAGATTCCAGTGCAACTAATGAAAAACTGTTTTTT
TRBJ2-7,TRBD2,many,TRBV20-1,CSAQYSGGIYEQYF,TGCAGTGCTCAATATAGCGGGGGGATTTACGAGCAGTACTTC
TRBJ2-3,.,few,TRBV6-5,CASSSPVAGRGNTQYF,TGTGCCAGCAGCTCACCCGTGGCAGGCCGAGGGAATACGCAGTATTTT
TRBJ2-3,TRBD1,many,TRBV7-8,CASRHGTGWTDTQYF,TGTGCCAGCAGGCACGGGACAGGGTGGACAGATACGCAGTATTTT
TRBJ1-6,.,few,TRBV6-6,CASSYSIGRSNSPLHF,TGTGCCAGCAGTTACTCGATTGGACGGTCGAATTCACCCCTCCACTTT
TRBJ1-5,.,.,TRBV20-1,CSATQGLNSNQPQHF,TGCAGTGCTACTCAGGGTTTGAATAGCAATCAGCCCCAGCATTTT
TRBJ2-3,TRBD2,many,TRBV3-1,CASSLPSGGRDTQYF,TGTGCCAGCAGCCTCCCTAGCGGGGGGCGGGATACGCAGTATTTT
TRBJ1-2,TRBD1,.,TRBV4-3,CASSRGTGGFDGYTF,TGCGCCAGCAGCCGCGGGACAGGGGGCTTCGATGGCTACACCTTC
TRBJ1-4,.,many,TRBV3-1,CASSQRGMGPEKLFF,TGTGCCAGCAGCCAACGGGGGATGGGGCCTGAAAAACTGTTTTTT
TRBJ1-3,.,few,TRBV7-9,CASSQPQGLGNTIYF,TGTGCCAGCAGTCAACCCCAGGGCCTTGGAAACACCATATATTTT
TRBJ2-7,.,few,TRBV20-1,CSARDGTLGEQYF,TGCAGTGCTAGAGACGGGACTTTAGGAGAGCAGTACTTC
TRBJ1-6,.,.,TRBV6-5,CASRLQGYNSPLHF,TGTGCCAGCAGGTTACAGGGTTATAATTCACCCCTCCACTTT